This TCR beta chain was sequenced in a study of T cells in localized non-small cell lung cancer. Study findings and constraints: Longer overall survival was associated with a higher density of T cells in the blood. The tumor had only one region sequenced, so heterogeneity remains possible. Uninvolved adjacent lung showed peak T cell clonality, exceeding tumor. When the top 100 tumor clones were examined, a median approximately 59 of them also appeared in the adjacent lung, which was paired and uninvolved.

Comments on this clone: Its specificity is not known.

Clones were read by immunoSEQ multiplex PCR, and TCRdb kept only the in-frame ones, dropping some. Of about 43,000 clones listed, roughly nine tenths were seen once; the top ten hold about 10%. Per germline, CDR1 LNHDA and CDR2 SQIVND (reference sequence). The CDR3 totals 16 residues. After removal of 5 bases from V and 5 bases from J, the junction contained 9 bases not matched to a gene. The chain links TRBV19 to TRBJ2-3, with 11 bases lining up with TRBD2. Sample: PBMCs, taken before any cancer treatment. This clonotype was obtained from a woman between 35 and 70 years old with stage II lung adenocarcinoma. The CDR3 is CASSAIAGGPGDTQYF. CDR3 DNA sequence: TGTGCCAGTAGTGCCATAGCGGGAGGGCCGGGAGATACGCAGTATTTT.